The T cell receptor beta chain described here comes from a study of cytomegalovirus exposure and HLA in healthy donors. General study points: CMV antigen specificity was confirmed in vitro for three CMV-associated chains. For cytomegalovirus status, the classifier reportedly gave diagnoses with high specificity and sensitivity. Per a prior analysis, the majority of TCR beta V segments were productive roughly 90% or roughly 30% of the time. Overall, around 160 TCR beta chains were annotated as cytomegalovirus-associated.

The PCR contained 60 Vbeta and 13 Jbeta primers. Data came from immunoSEQ multiplex PCR; TCRdb stores just in-frame clones and leaves some out. The data show about 79,000 clones, over 70% seen once. Comments on this clone: What it recognizes is unknown.

This CDR3 has 14 amino acids. J gave up 4 bases and V 1 base, and 4 bases lay outside the gene matches. The germline CDR1 and CDR2 sequences are LNHDA and SQIVND (reference sequence). This chain links TRBV19 with TRBJ2-7; 7 bases are a match to TRBD1. The TCR originated in a man aged 40-49 years in good health and CMV-seropositive. Sequencing was done on a sample of PBMCs. The CDR3 nucleotides are TGTGCCAGTAGTATAGGAGGGGGCCCATACGAGCAGTACTTC. It codes for CASSIGGGPYEQYF.